This record looks at one T cell receptor (beta chain) sequence and its context. The CDR3 has 14 residues. The sample originates from a study of blood T cell repertoires in COVID-19. Whole-study context: Specimens from acute and convalescent COVID-19 originated in the United States, Italy and Spain.

Sequencing used immunoSEQ multiplex PCR; TCRdb keeps in-frame clones, though not all of them. The sample shows 200,000 to 250,000 clones, around 86% of them seen only once. What was sequenced was peripheral blood. The sequence derives from a woman aged 80 or older with COVID-19, enrolled during active disease. The J gene is TRBJ2-1, the V gene TRBV12-1; TRBD2, as called in the table, went unchecked against the DNA. TRBV12-1 corresponds to a pseudogene. CDR3 amino acids: CASSFRAREAPGFF. In nucleotides, the CDR3 is TGTGCCAGCAGCTTTCGAGCGCGGGAGGCCCCAGGTTTCTTC.